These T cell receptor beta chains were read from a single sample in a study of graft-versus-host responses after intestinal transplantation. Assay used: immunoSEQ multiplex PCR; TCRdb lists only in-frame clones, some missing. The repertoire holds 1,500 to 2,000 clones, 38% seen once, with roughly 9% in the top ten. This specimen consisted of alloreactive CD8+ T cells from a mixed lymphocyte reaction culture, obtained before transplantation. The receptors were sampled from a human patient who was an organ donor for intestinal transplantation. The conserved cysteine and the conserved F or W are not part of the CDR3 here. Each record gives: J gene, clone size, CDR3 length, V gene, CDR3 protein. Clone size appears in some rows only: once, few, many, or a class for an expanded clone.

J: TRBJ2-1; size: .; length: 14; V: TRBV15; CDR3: ATSKGRDRVYNEQF
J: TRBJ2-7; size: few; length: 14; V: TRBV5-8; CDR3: ASSQDLPGDYYEQY
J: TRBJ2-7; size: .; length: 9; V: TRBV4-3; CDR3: ASSDLYEQY
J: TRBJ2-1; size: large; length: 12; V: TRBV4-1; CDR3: ASSHIGSYNEQF
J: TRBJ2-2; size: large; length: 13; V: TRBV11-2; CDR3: ASSTLAAITGELF
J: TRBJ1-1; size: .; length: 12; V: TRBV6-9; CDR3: ASSYRVTNTEAF
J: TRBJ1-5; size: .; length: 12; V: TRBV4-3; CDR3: ASSQVTGSQPQH
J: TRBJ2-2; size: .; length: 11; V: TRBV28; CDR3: ASSLRRTGELF
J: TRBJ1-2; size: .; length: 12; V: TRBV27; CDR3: ASSLGQTNYGYT
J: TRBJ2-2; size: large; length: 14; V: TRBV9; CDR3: ASSVSLGGVTGELF
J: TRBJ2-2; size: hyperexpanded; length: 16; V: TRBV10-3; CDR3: AISEPLSEGPNTGELF
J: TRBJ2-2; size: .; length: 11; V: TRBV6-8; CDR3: ASSWRPTGELF
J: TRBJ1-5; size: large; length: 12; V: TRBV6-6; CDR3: ASSPQISNQPQH
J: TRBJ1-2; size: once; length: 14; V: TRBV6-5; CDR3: ASSYERGQGVYGYT
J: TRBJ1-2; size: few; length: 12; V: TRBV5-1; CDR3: ASRKGAWSYGYT
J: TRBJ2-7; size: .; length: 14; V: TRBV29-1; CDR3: SAIGLAGRSSYEQY
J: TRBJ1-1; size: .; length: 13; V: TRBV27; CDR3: ASSLLGGSGPEAF
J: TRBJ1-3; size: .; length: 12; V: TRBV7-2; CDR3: ASSLFSTGNTIY
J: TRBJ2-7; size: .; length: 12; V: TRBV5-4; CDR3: ASSAQGAHDEQY
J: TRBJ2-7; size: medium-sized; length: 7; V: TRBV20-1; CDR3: SASYEQY
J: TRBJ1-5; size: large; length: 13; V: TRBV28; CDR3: ASSHRGGGNQPQH
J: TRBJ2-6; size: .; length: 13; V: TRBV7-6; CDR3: ASSLDNSGANVLT
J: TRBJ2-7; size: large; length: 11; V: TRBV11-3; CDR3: ASSPGRDYEQY
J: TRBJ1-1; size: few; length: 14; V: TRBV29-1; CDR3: SVEGGHRGYITEAF
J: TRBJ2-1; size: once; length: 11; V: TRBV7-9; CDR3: ASSLLKPNEQF
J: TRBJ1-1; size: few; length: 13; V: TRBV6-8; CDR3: ASSSSTGFDTEAF
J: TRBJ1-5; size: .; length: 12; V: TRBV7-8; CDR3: ASSSRVLNQPQH
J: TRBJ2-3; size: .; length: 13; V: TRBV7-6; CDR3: ASSASGGVTDTQY
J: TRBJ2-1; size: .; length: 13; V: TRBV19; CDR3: ASSPLANSYNEQF
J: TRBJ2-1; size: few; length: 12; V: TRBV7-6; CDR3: ASSLVGLEVEQF
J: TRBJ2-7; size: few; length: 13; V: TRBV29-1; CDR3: SVERAGQSSYEQY
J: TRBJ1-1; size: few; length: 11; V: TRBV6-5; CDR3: ASSQGALTEAF
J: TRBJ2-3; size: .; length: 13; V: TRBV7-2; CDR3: ASSLVWDLKDTQY
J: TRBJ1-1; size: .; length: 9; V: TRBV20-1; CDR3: SAPPGGLAF
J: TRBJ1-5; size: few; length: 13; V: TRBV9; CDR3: ASSVDDGGGQPQH
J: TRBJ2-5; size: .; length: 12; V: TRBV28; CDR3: ASSPDRVVETQY
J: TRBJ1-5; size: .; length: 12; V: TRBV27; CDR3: ASNPGTGGQPQH
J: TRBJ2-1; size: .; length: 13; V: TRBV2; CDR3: ASSEPGVLHNEQF
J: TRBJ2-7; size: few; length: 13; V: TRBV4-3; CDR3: ASSSSSTDSYEQY
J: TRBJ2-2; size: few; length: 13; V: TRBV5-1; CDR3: ASSFFWGATGELF